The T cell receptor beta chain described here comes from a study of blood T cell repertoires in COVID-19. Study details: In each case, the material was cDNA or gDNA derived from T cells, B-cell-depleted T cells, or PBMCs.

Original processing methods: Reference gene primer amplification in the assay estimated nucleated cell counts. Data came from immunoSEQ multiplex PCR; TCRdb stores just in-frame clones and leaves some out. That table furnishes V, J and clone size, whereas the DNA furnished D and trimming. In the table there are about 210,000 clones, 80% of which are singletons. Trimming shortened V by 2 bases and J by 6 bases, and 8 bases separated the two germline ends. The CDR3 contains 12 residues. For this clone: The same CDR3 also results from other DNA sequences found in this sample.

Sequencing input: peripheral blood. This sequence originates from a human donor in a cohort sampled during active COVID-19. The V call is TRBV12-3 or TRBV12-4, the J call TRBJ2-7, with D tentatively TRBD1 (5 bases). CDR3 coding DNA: TGTGCCAGCAGTTTAAGTAGGGGCGAGCAGTACTTC. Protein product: CASSLSRGEQYF.